A single sample gave rise to the 21 T cell receptor beta chains below, sequenced in a study of T cells in localized non-small cell lung cancer. The assay was immunoSEQ multiplex PCR, and TCRdb's table has in-frame clones only and misses some. Here the sample spans 70,000 to 95,000 clones, approximately 91% being singletons. The material was PBMCs, obtained before any cancer treatment. Every receptor here comes from a woman aged 40-70 years with stage II squamous cell lung carcinoma.

This clone has only one observation. The chain combines TRBV7-8 with TRBJ1-5; D is undetermined. V dropped 1 base and J dropped 7 bases, with 11 bases sitting between them. The CDR3 sequence is 14 residues long. The V gene's germline CDR1 is SGHVS and CDR2 FQNEAQ. This CDR3 reads CASSLGRVGQPQHF. The CDR3 coding sequence is TGTGCCAGCAGCTTAGGAAGGGTAGGCCAGCCCCAGCATTTT.

This clone was recorded a few times. This rearrangement joins TRBV5-1 to TRBJ1-1; tentatively, D is TRBD1 (5 bases). CDR3 length: 12 amino acids. V was cut by 4 bases and J by 3 bases, with 7 bases left in between. Germline V gives CDR1 SGHRS, CDR2 YFSETQ. This chain's CDR3 is CASSPGDTEAFF. Here the CDR3 DNA reads TGCGCCAGCAGCCCGGGGGACACTGAAGCTTTCTTT.

The chain links TRBV6-1 to TRBJ2-1; D unclear. CDR3 length: 12 amino acids. CDR1 and CDR2 (germline): MNHNS, SASEGT. The V end was cut by 0 bases, the J end by 10 bases, with 7 bases between. CDR3 loop: CASSEARREQFF. The CDR3 DNA reads TGTGCCAGCAGTGAAGCGCGGCGGGAGCAGTTCTTC.

This CDR3 reads CASRPDRTNQPQHF. CDR3 coding DNA: TGTGCCAGCAGACCGGACAGGACGAATCAGCCCCAGCATTTT. This chain joins TRBV28 and TRBJ1-5; 7 positions agree with TRBD1. V dropped 6 bases and J dropped 4; count of bases not matched to a gene: 6. The CDR3 is 14 residues long. Germline CDR1 is MDHEN and CDR2 is SYDVKM.

The chain couples TRBV10-1 to TRBJ2-5; 10 bases are a match to TRBD1. The length of the CDR3 is 15 residues. Unmatched junction bases numbered 5, after V lost 2 bases and J lost 5 bases. The germline CDR1 and CDR2 sequences are WNHNN and SYGVQD (reference sequence). The CDR3 nucleotides are TGCGCCAGCAGTGAGACCGGGACAGGGGACGAGACCCAGTACTTC. Residues: CASSETGTGDETQYF.

The gene calls are TRBV7-9 and TRBJ2-1, with 7 positions matching TRBD2. J was trimmed by 8 bases and V by 2 bases; bases with no gene match: 9. The germline V gene encodes CDR1 SEHNR and CDR2 FQNEAQ (reference sequence). The CDR3 contains 15 residues. Written as DNA, the CDR3 is TGTGCCAGCAGCTTAACGCGGGAGAACAAGGATGAGCAGTTCTTC. The encoded protein is CASSLTRENKDEQFF.

V usage is TRBV6-1 and J usage is TRBJ1-1; possibly TRBD1 for D (5 bases). The CDR3 loop spans 14 amino acids. Germline-derived CDR1 and CDR2 are MNHNS and SASEGT. Between the trimmed V and J ends, which lost 2 bases and 1 base, there was a span of 8 bases. The chain's CDR3 is CASSEFGANTEAFF. CDR3 coding DNA: TGTGCCAGCAGTGAATTCGGGGCGAACACTGAAGCTTTCTTT.

This clone occurred a few times. The chain joins TRBV11-3 to TRBJ1-2; D possibly corresponds to TRBD1 (5 bases). The CDR3 loop spans 15 amino acids. CDR1 SGHNT and CDR2 YENEEA come from the germline V gene. V was clipped by 4 bases and J by 4 bases, with 16 bases between them. Written as DNA, the CDR3 is TGTGCCAGCAGCTGTTACAGGCCTCTAGGCTATGGCTACACCTTC. Its translation: CASSCYRPLGYGYTF.

The chain couples TRBV15 to TRBJ1-5; D is undetermined. V was shortened by 11 bases and J by 1 base, with 18 bases between the two germline ends. The CDR3 consists of 15 residues. CDR1 LNHNV and CDR2 YYDKDF come from the germline V gene (reference sequence). The CDR3 bases are TGTGCCCCCGCTGAGGGCAGTTTGAGCAATCAGCCCCAGCATTTT. Encoded protein: CAPAEGSLSNQPQHF.

The J gene is TRBJ1-1, the V gene TRBV12-2. TRBV12-2 has pseudogene status. This CDR3 contains 11 residues. CDR3 nucleotide sequence: TGTGCAAGTCCCGTATACACTGAAGCTTTCTTT. This codes for CASPVYTEAFF.

The chain uses TRBV11-2 and TRBJ2-6; D is possibly TRBD2 (5 bases). V was clipped by 6 bases and J by 0 bases, with 12 bases between them. CDR1 is SGHAT, CDR2 FQNNGV, per germline. This CDR3 has 16 residues. This chain's CDR3 is CASSRGRDSGANVLTF. The CDR3 DNA sequence: TGTGCCAGCAGTCGAGGCCGGGACTCTGGGGCCAACGTCCTGACTTTC.

The rearrangement uses TRBV25-1 and TRBJ2-5, with a possible D match to TRBD1 (6 bases). This CDR3 spans 14 amino acids. The germline gives CDR1 MGHDK, CDR2 SYGVNS. Trimming stripped 5 bases from V and 11 bases from J, with 21 bases between. The CDR3 protein is CASSSQSGTFEQYF. In DNA, the CDR3 is TGTGCCAGCAGTTCGCAATCAGGGACATTTGAGCAGTACTTC.

J is TRBJ2-3 and V is TRBV10-2; no reliable D call. This CDR3 has 16 residues. The V and J ends lost 0 bases and 0 bases respectively, with 10 bases between them. CDR1 is WSHSY and CDR2 is SAAADI in the germline V gene. CDR3 DNA: TGCGCCAGCAGTGAGTCCGGTTTCACTAGCACAGATACGCAGTATTTT. It translates to CASSESGFTSTDTQYF.

The rearrangement uses TRBV7-9 and TRBJ1-4; D gene unclear. V lost 8 bases, J lost 0 bases, and 13 bases lay in between. There are 15 residues in the CDR3. Per the germline V gene, CDR1 is SEHNR and CDR2 is FQNEAQ (reference sequence). CDR3 sequence reads: CASATAASTNEKLFF. The CDR3 DNA reads TGTGCCAGCGCGACGGCCGCATCAACTAATGAAAAACTGTTTTTT. Together with reference TRBV7-9 and TRBJ1-4, the CDR3 gives the full variable domain: DTGVSQNPRHKITKRGQNVTFRCDPISEHNRLYWYRQTLGQGPEFLTYFQNEAQLEKSRLLSDRFSAERPKGSFSTLEIQRTEQGDSAMYLCASATAASTNEKLFFGSGTQLSVL.

The chain carries TRBV23-1 and TRBJ1-5, with 7 bases identical to TRBD1. TRBV23-1 is flagged as an ORF with uncertain function. The CDR3 covers 17 residues. V lost 4 bases and J lost 10; bases outside the gene matches: 19. CDR3 residues: CASSRANADRATCPQHF. In DNA form, the CDR3 reads TGCGCCAGCAGTCGAGCCAACGCAGACAGGGCCACTTGTCCCCAGCATTTT.

The chain uses TRBV6-6 and TRBJ1-5; the match to TRBD1 covers 9 bases. V was pared by 6 bases and J by 3 bases, with 6 bases of the junction left unmatched. Germline CDR1 MNHNY, CDR2 SVGAGI (reference sequence). The CDR3 has 15 residues. The CDR3: CASRSDRGPNQPQHF. In nucleotides, the CDR3 is TGTGCCAGCAGATCGGACAGGGGACCCAATCAGCCCCAGCATTTT.

The gene calls are TRBV11-1 and TRBJ2-5; no firm D call. The CDR3 length is 12 residues. V was shortened by 1 base and J by 5 bases, with 5 bases between the two germline ends. Germline V lookup: CDR1 SGHAT, CDR2 FQDESV (reference sequence). CDR3 in amino acids: CASSLEEETQYF. CDR3 coding DNA: TGTGCCAGCAGCTTAGAGGAGGAGACCCAGTACTTC.

The V call is TRBV19, the J call TRBJ1-3, with D unresolved. Between the trimmed V and J ends, which lost 7 bases and 3 bases, there was a span of 13 bases. The CDR3 loop spans 14 amino acids. The germline V gene has CDR1 LNHDA and CDR2 SQIVND (reference sequence). This chain's CDR3 is CASTLKPDGNTIYF. The CDR3 nucleotides are TGTGCCAGTACCCTAAAGCCTGATGGAAACACCATATATTTT.

V is TRBV27 and J is TRBJ1-5; no clear D. Germline loops: CDR1 MNHEY, CDR2 SMNVEV (reference sequence). The V end was cut by 2 bases, the J end by 4 bases, with 12 bases between. The CDR3 has 15 residues. The CDR3 here is CASSLEGRRNQPQHF. CDR3 nucleotides: TGTGCCAGCAGTTTAGAAGGGAGGAGGAATCAGCCCCAGCATTTT.

This sequence joins TRBV6-1 and TRBJ1-4; a possible D gene is TRBD1 (6 bases). Germline loops: CDR1 MNHNS, CDR2 SASEGT. Trimming stripped 1 base from V and 8 bases from J, with 11 bases between. The CDR3 covers 14 residues. CDR3 amino acids: CASSEGGRREKLFF. The CDR3, as DNA: TGTGCCAGCAGTGAAGGGGGGCGCCGGGAAAAACTGTTTTTT.

The chain is built from TRBV7-9 and TRBJ2-4; D perhaps matches TRBD1 (6 bases). Between the trimmed V and J ends, which lost 3 bases and 2 bases, there was a span of 8 bases. CDR3 length: 14 amino acids. The germline V gene encodes CDR1 SEHNR and CDR2 FQNEAQ (reference sequence). The CDR3 DNA follows: TGTGCCAGCAGCTTGACAGGTCCCAAAAACATTCAGTACTTC. Translated: CASSLTGPKNIQYF.